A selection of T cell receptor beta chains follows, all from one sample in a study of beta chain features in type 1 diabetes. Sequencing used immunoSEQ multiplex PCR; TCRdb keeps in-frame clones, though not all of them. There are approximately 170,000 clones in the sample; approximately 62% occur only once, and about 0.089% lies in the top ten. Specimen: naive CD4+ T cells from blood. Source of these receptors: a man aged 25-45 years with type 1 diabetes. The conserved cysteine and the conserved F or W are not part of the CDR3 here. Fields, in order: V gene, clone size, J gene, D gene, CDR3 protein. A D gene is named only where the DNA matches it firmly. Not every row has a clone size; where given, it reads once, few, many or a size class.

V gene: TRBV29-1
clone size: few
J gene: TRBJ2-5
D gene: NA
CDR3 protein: SVVGWQETQY

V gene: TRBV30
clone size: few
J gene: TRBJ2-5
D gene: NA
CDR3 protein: AWSPTSETQY

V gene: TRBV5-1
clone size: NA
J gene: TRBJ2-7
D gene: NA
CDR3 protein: ASSLAATYEQY

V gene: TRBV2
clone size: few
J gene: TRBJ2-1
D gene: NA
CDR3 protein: ASSGRDQRDEQF

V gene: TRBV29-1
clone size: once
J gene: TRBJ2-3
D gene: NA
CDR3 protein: SVEGGGSTDTQY

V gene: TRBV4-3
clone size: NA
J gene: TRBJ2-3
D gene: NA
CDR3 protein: ASSQGYRAIDTQY

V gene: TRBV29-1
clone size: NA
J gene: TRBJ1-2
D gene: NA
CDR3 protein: SGAINYGYT

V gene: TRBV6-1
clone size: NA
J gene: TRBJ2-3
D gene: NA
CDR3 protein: ASSEFRILGTDTQY

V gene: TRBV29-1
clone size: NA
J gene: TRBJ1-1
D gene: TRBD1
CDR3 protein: SAQDRGLAEAF

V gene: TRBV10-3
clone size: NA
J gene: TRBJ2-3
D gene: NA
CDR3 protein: AISGDRVADTQY

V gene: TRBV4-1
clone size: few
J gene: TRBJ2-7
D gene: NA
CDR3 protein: ASSQDFHEQY

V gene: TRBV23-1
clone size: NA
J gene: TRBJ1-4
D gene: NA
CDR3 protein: ASGEPEKLF

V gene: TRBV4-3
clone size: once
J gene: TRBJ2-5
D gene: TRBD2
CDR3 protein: ASSQEFAGLAGGETQY

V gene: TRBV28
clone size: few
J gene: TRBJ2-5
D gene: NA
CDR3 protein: ASGDSQETQY

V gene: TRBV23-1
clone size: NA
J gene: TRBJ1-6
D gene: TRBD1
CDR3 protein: ASIQGGPLH

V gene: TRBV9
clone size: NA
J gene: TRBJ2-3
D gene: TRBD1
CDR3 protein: ASSVDHRGPGDTQY

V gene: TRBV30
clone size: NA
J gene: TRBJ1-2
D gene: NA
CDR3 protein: AWRGMGNYGYT

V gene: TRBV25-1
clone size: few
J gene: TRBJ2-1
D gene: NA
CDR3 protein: ASSPRDGDYNEQF

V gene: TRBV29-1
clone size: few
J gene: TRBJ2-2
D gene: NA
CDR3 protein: SVAGNSAGELF

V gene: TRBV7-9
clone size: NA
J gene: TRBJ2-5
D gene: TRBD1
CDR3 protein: ASSDRQGERETQY

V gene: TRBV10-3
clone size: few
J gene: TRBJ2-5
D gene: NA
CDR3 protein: ATRGLAPPETQY

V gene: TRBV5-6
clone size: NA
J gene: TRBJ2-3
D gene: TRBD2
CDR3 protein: ASSSLAGVDTQY

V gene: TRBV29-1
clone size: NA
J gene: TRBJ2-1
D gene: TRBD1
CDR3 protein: SVEGTGRHEQF

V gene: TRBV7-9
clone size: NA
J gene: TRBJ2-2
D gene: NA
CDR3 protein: ASSLEVKGTGELF

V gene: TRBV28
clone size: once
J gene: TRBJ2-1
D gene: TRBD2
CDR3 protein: ASSTPGLAVNEQF

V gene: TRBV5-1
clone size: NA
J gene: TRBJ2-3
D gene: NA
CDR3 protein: ASSLVRHASTDTQY

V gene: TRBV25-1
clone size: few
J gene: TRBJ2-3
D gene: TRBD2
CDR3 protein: ASSDGGTSGATDTQY

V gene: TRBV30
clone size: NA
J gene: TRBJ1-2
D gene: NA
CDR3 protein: AWSSGRMVGYT

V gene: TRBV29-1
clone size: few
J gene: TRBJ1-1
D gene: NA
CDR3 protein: SVADHRDIEAF

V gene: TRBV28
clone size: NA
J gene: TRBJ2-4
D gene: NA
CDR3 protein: ASSQPGRIAKNIQY

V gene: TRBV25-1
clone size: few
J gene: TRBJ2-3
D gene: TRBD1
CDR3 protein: ASSPGQGASTDTQY

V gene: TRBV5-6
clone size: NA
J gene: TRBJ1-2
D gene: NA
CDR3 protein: ASSFGGREGGYT

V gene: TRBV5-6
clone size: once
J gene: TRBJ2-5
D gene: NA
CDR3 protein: ASSLEETQY

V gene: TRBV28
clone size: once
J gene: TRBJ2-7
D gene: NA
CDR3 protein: ASSPTSVYEQY

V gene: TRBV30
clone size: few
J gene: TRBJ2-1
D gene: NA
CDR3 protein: AWSVQHNEQF

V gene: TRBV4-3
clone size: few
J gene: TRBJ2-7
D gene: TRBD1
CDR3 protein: ASSQDRDRGSYEQY

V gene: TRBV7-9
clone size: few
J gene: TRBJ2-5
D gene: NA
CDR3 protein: AGTQGYQETQY

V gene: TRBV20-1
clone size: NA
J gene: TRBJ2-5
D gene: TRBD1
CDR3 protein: SANRGETQY

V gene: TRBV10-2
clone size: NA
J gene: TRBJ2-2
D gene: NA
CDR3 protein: ASSESQGRVAGELF

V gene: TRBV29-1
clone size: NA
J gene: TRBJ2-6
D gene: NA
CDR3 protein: SVLHRGSGANVLT

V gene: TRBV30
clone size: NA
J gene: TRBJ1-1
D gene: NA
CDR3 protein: AWSHLFNTEAF

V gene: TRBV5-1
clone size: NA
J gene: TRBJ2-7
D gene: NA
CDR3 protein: ASSASYEQY